The T cell receptor beta chain under discussion was sequenced for a study of shared clonotypes between healthy human individuals. A note on this clone: What it binds is unknown.

This CDR3 spans 16 amino acids. Germline V gene data show CDR1 as SGHTA and CDR2 as FQGNSA. Trimming removed 4 bases at V and 1 base at J, with 15 bases between. Every one of the donors was a Caucasian adult that lived in Nashville, Tennessee. General study findings and limits: Generation probability values for non-shared clonotypes were lower than those for clonotypes shared by all four donors.

How the authors handled the data: ImmunoSEQ yielded junction-only sequences lacking quality scores, so filtering differed. Clones were sequenced by immunoSEQ multiplex PCR, and TCRdb holds only the in-frame ones, with some missing. V, J and clone size reflect that table, while D and trimming were determined from the DNA. The sample holds 2 million to 3 million clones; 80% to 95% are singletons and the top ten take about 0.34%. This chain links TRBV7-2 with TRBJ2-3; D possibly corresponds to TRBD2 (5 bases). This TCR came from a man aged 18 to 30 in good health. Some clones in this sample may be carry-over from other donors' samples. The sample was naive CD4+ T cells from PBMCs. Indicated subset: CD45RA+ positively selected. CDR3 sequence: CASSSQRSSGTDTQYF. CDR3 DNA sequence: TGTGCCAGCAGCTCCCAGCGGTCCAGCGGCACAGATACGCAGTATTTT. The full variable domain, its missing parts supplied by reference TRBV7-2 and TRBJ2-3, is GAGVSQSPSNKVTEKGKDVELRCDPISGHTALYWYRQSLGQGLEFLIYFQGNSAPDKSGLPSDRFSAERTGGSVSTLTIQRTQQEDSAVYLCASSSQRSSGTDTQYFGPGTRLTVL.